Shown below are 27 T cell receptor beta chains from a single sample sequenced in a study of blood T cell repertoires in COVID-19. Sequenced by immunoSEQ multiplex PCR; TCRdb stores in-frame clones only, minus some. The sample carries about 160,000 clones, about 85% recorded once. Sequencing was performed on peripheral blood. These receptors were obtained from a man older than 75 with COVID-19, enrolled during active disease.

V is TRBV19 and J is TRBJ1-5; D uncertain. The CDR3 spans 17 residues. Between the trimmed V and J ends, which lost 0 bases and 0 bases, there was a span of 12 bases. Germline V gene lookup returns CDR1 LNHDA and CDR2 SQIVND (reference sequence). Here the CDR3 DNA reads TGTGCCAGTAGTATAGATTCACGGGGTTTTAGCAATCAGCCCCAGCATTTT. It codes for CASSIDSRGFSNQPQHF.

This chain links TRBV7-9 with TRBJ2-3; D remains unclear. CDR3 length: 11 residues. The V gene's germline CDR1 is SEHNR and CDR2 FQNEAQ (reference sequence). Trimming removed 5 bases from V and 6 bases from J, with 6 bases in between. CDR3 region: CASSVFDTQYF. CDR3 in DNA: TGTGCCAGCAGCGTCTTTGATACGCAGTATTTT.

V is TRBV6-5 and J is TRBJ1-5, with D perhaps matching TRBD1 (5 bases). This CDR3 contains 14 residues. Trimming left V 8 bases short and J 1 base short, with 12 bases between. In germline, CDR1 is MNHEY, CDR2 SVGAGI. CDR3 DNA sequence: TGTGCCAGCCGGTTTCGACAGAGCAATCAGCCCCAGCATTTT. This codes for CASRFRQSNQPQHF.

The chain has TRBV18 and TRBJ1-2; tentatively, D is TRBD1 (5 bases). Looked up from germline, CDR1 is KGHSH and CDR2 is LQKENI. The CDR3 consists of 13 residues. The V and J ends lost 4 bases and 6 bases respectively, with 12 bases between them. CDR3 sequence: CASSLQGGDGYTF. For the CDR3, the DNA is TGTGCCAGCTCACTCCAGGGAGGGGATGGCTACACCTTC.

V and J are TRBV12-3 or TRBV12-4 and TRBJ2-1; D is ambiguous. The V gene lost 4 bases and the J gene lost 6 bases, with 7 bases spanning the gap. The CDR3 runs to 12 residues. The CDR3 is CASSSDFNEQFF. CDR3 DNA sequence: TGTGCCAGCAGTTCTGACTTCAATGAGCAGTTCTTC.

The chain combines TRBV18 with TRBJ2-6; D perhaps matches TRBD1 (5 bases). This CDR3 has 15 residues. Deletions cut 3 bases from V and 4 bases from J, with 10 bases between. Germline CDR1 is KGHSH and CDR2 is LQKENI. In DNA form, the CDR3 reads TGTGCCAGCTCACCTAGGGGTCTGGGGGCCAACGTCCTGACTTTC. Amino acid sequence: CASSPRGLGANVLTF.

The V and J genes are TRBV6-5 and TRBJ1-3; D not resolved. Germline lookup yields CDR1 MNHEY and CDR2 SVGAGI. There are 15 residues in the CDR3. The ends were cut back, 6 bases at V and 0 bases at J, with 12 bases in the middle. The CDR3: CASSSNSNSGNTIYF. The CDR3 DNA sequence: TGTGCCAGCAGCTCCAACTCTAACTCTGGAAACACCATATATTTT.

This clone was counted only a few times. J is TRBJ1-4 and V is TRBV7-9; D call uncertain. V was clipped by 5 bases and J by 5 bases, with 15 bases between them. CDR3 length: 15 residues. Germline CDR1 is SEHNR and CDR2 is FQNEAQ (reference sequence). CDR3 sequence: CASSPEGSLNEKLFF. For the CDR3, the DNA is TGTGCCAGCAGCCCAGAAGGGAGTCTAAATGAAAAACTGTTTTTT. The complete variable domain, with remaining parts taken from reference TRBV7-9 and TRBJ1-4, reads DTGVSQNPRHKITKRGQNVTFRCDPISEHNRLYWYRQTLGQGPEFLTYFQNEAQLEKSRLLSDRFSAERPKGSFSTLEIQRTEQGDSAMYLCASSPEGSLNEKLFFGSGTQLSVL.

The V and J genes are TRBV6-6 and TRBJ2-3, with a possible D match to TRBD2 (6 bases). The ends were cut back, 2 bases at V and 0 bases at J, with 9 bases in the middle. CDR1 is MNHNY, CDR2 SVGAGI, per germline (reference sequence). The CDR3 loop spans 15 amino acids. CDR3 loop: CASSYDRGSTDTQYF. DNA of the CDR3: TGTGCCAGCAGTTACGACCGGGGGAGCACAGATACGCAGTATTTT.

The rearrangement joins TRBV5-8 to TRBJ1-5; D remains unclear. Germline CDR1 SGHTS, CDR2 YDEGEE. With 2 bases removed from V and 1 base from J, the gap between germline ends came to 10 bases. The CDR3 length is 15 residues. The CDR3: CASSFDGGSNQPQHF. CDR3 sequence (DNA): TGTGCCAGCAGCTTTGATGGAGGAAGCAATCAGCCCCAGCATTTT.

This clone was seen only once. This chain links TRBV5-1 with TRBJ1-1; 9 bases line up with TRBD1. This CDR3 has 17 amino acids. With 4 bases clipped from V and 5 bases from J, the junction kept 15 bases outside the gene matches. Germline CDR1 is SGHRS and CDR2 is YFSETQ. The CDR3 DNA is TGCGCCAGCAGCAGGACCGGGACAGGGACTCGCATTACTGAAGCTTTCTTT. This translates into CASSRTGTGTRITEAFF.

This chain connects TRBV27 to TRBJ1-6; possible D gene TRBD1, 6 bases. Trimming shortened V by 5 bases and J by 10 bases, and 15 bases separated the two germline ends. The CDR3 contains 14 residues. Germline assignment: CDR1 MNHEY and CDR2 SMNVEV (reference sequence). The CDR3 protein is CASSVTGLGSPLHF. CDR3 sequence (DNA): TGTGCCAGCAGTGTCACAGGGCTCGGGTCACCCCTCCACTTT.

The V gene is TRBV7-6, the J gene TRBJ2-7; the match to TRBD1 covers 8 bases. This CDR3 contains 19 residues. Germline V gene lookup returns CDR1 SGHVS and CDR2 FNYEAQ. Trimming took 5 bases from V and 3 from J; bases not matched to a gene: 21. The CDR3 here is CASSASTGDGYGGHYEQYF. Written as DNA, the CDR3 is TGTGCCAGCAGCGCCTCGACAGGGGACGGCTACGGTGGTCACTACGAGCAGTACTTC.

The table lists this clone with a count of one. The chain links TRBV5-4 to TRBJ1-6, with a tentative D call TRBD1 (6 bases). From germline, CDR1 is SGHNT and CDR2 YYREEE (reference sequence). This CDR3 is built from 15 residues. Deletions cut 2 bases from V and 17 bases from J, with 23 bases between. The CDR3 loop reads CASSLRQEGPKDVHF. The CDR3, as DNA: TGTGCCAGCAGCTTACGACAGGAAGGTCCCAAAGACGTCCACTTT.

The CDR3 DNA sequence: TGTGCCAGCTCACTTCCAGGGGCAGATACGCAGTATTTT. Translated: CASSLPGADTQYF. The V gene is TRBV18, the J gene TRBJ2-3; weak D call: TRBD1 (6 bases). Deletions cut 4 bases from V and 4 bases from J, with 9 bases between. The CDR3 is made up of 13 amino acids. Looked up from germline, CDR1 is KGHSH and CDR2 is LQKENI. Combining the CDR3 with reference TRBV18 and TRBJ2-3 gives the whole variable domain NAGVMQNPRHLVRRRGQEARLRCSPMKGHSHVYWYRQLPEEGLKFMVYLQKENIIDESGMPKERFSAEFPKEGPSILRIQQVVRGDSAAYFCASSLPGADTQYFGPGTRLTVL.

This clone was counted only a few times. The genes are TRBV7-8 and TRBJ2-7, with D unresolved. The V gene's germline CDR1 is SGHVS and CDR2 FQNEAQ. The CDR3 runs 12 residues. V was trimmed by 3 bases and J by 6 bases, leaving 9 bases between them. The CDR3 is CASSFPSGEQYF. Written as DNA, the CDR3 is TGTGCCAGCAGCTTTCCCTCGGGCGAGCAGTACTTC.

V gene TRBV6-1 combines with J gene TRBJ1-6; D is undetermined. Germline V CDR1 and CDR2: MNHNS, SASEGT. The CDR3 sequence is 14 residues long. V was trimmed by 3 bases and J by 3 bases, leaving 6 bases between them. CDR3 residues: CASSETNYNSPLHF. In DNA form, the CDR3 reads TGTGCCAGCAGTGAGACTAACTATAATTCACCCCTCCACTTT.

This clone was picked up one time. The chain carries TRBV28 and TRBJ1-4; 10 bases align to TRBD1. From germline, CDR1 is MDHEN and CDR2 SYDVKM. The CDR3 runs to 15 residues. Unmatched junction bases numbered 7, after V lost 4 bases and J lost 8 bases. The CDR3 DNA reads TGTGCCAGCAGTTCCCCCGGGACAGGGGAGGAAAAACTGTTTTTT. Translation: CASSSPGTGEEKLFF.

The chain employs TRBV6-5 and TRBJ1-2; 8 positions match TRBD1. V gave up 7 bases and J gave up 5 bases; unmatched junction bases: 9. This CDR3 has 14 amino acids. In germline, CDR1 is MNHEY, CDR2 SVGAGI. The CDR3 protein is CASNRDRLQYGYTF. The DNA of the CDR3 is TGTGCCAGCAACCGGGACAGGCTACAGTATGGCTACACCTTC.

J is TRBJ1-5 and V is TRBV28; D not certain. The CDR3 sequence is 16 residues long. V lost 7 bases and J lost 0, with 16 bases in between. Germline values: CDR1 MDHEN, CDR2 SYDVKM. CDR3 sequence: CASNFALSYSNQPQHF. The CDR3 DNA follows: TGTGCCAGCAACTTCGCCCTGTCCTATAGCAATCAGCCCCAGCATTTT.

The chain links TRBV27 to TRBJ2-7; weak D call: TRBD1 (6 bases). The V end was cut by 3 bases, the J end by 0 bases, with 12 bases between. Germline V gives CDR1 MNHEY, CDR2 SMNVEV (reference sequence). This CDR3 contains 15 residues. The CDR3 DNA is TGTGCCAGCAGTTTCCGGACAGACCTCTCCTACGAGCAGTACTTC. It translates to CASSFRTDLSYEQYF.

This chain uses TRBV7-2 with TRBJ1-2; D is unresolved. V dropped 5 bases and J dropped 0 bases, with 16 bases sitting between them. CDR1 and CDR2 (germline): SGHTA, FQGNSA. This CDR3 is built from 16 residues. CDR3 nucleotide sequence: TGTGCCAGCAGCCCTAGTGTTTCGGTCCCTAACTATGGCTACACCTTC. Translated, it gives CASSPSVSVPNYGYTF.

The rearrangement uses TRBV4-2 and TRBJ2-3; possibly TRBD2 for D (6 bases). The CDR3 spans 16 residues. Trimming removed 0 bases at V and 3 bases at J, with 13 bases between. CDR1 LGHNA and CDR2 YNFKEQ come from the germline V gene. Here the CDR3 reads CASSQDRIADTDTQYF. DNA for the CDR3: TGTGCCAGCAGCCAAGATAGGATAGCGGATACAGATACGCAGTATTTT.

In DNA, the CDR3 is TGTGCCAGCTCACCGGACAGGGCATATGGCTACACCTTC. Translation gives CASSPDRAYGYTF. This sequence joins TRBV18 and TRBJ1-2; 8 bases are shared with TRBD1. The CDR3 contains 13 residues. J lost 5 bases, V lost 3 bases, and 2 bases had no gene match. Germline V gene lookup returns CDR1 KGHSH and CDR2 LQKENI.

The rearrangement joins TRBV21-1 to TRBJ1-6; whether TRBD1, the table's D call, matches the DNA was not checked. TRBV21-1 is designated a pseudogene. This CDR3 has 21 residues. The CDR3 nucleotides are TGTGCCAGCAGCACTGGACAAGTAAGAGCCCCCCCCAGCTCCTATAATTCACCCCTCCACTTT. Encoded protein: CASSTGQVRAPPSSYNSPLHF.

The rearrangement joins TRBV28 to TRBJ2-2; D unresolved. CDR3 length: 16 amino acids. In germline, CDR1 is MDHEN, CDR2 SYDVKM. Trimming shortened V by 2 bases and J by 1 base, and 11 bases separated the two germline ends. CDR3 DNA: TGTGCCAGCAGTTTAGTGGGCACGATGAACACCGGGGAGCTGTTTTTT. This gives the protein CASSLVGTMNTGELFF.

The V call is TRBV7-6, the J call TRBJ2-1; TRBD2 matches 7 bases. Trimming removed 5 bases from V and 3 bases from J; junction bases left unmatched: 10. CDR3 length: 16 amino acids. Per germline, CDR1 SGHVS and CDR2 FNYEAQ. The CDR3 DNA reads as TGTGCCAGCAGCAGGCTTTCCGGGACTAACTACAATGAGCAGTTCTTC. It codes for CASSRLSGTNYNEQFF.